The T cell receptor (beta chain) under discussion was sequenced for a study of OX40 agonist ivuxolimab in advanced cancers. As for the study in general: The drug used for patients, ivuxolimab, was an agonistic anti-OX40 (CD134) antibody. Each dose-escalation patient presented with hepatocellular carcinoma, melanoma, renal cell or head and neck cancer.

Sequenced by immunoSEQ multiplex PCR; TCRdb stores in-frame clones only, minus some. Here the sample spans 70,000 to 95,000 clones, more than 85% being singletons. In the case of this clone: Its antigen is undetermined.

General study points: CD8+ T cells (on average) carried more expanded clones than CD4+ T cells.

In germline, CDR1 is MDHEN, CDR2 SYDVKM. This CDR3 contains 14 residues. With 5 bases removed from V and 0 bases from J, the gap between germline ends came to 8 bases. The starting material was CD4+ or CD8+ T cells sorted from blood, obtained in a trial of the OX40 agonist ivuxolimab. This rearrangement joins TRBV28 to TRBJ2-4, with a tentative D call TRBD1 (5 bases). The sequence was collected from an adult with an advanced solid tumor such as melanoma, head and neck, liver or kidney cancer. CDR3 nucleotide sequence: TGTGCCAGCAGTCGACAGCTAGCCAAAAACATTCAGTACTTC. It is translated as CASSRQLAKNIQYF.